Here is one T cell receptor (beta chain) with its context. This receptor's antigen is unknown. Base qualities were left out, and no much larger clone turns up one base away. The data are from a study of beta chain features in type 1 diabetes (dated 2018 in TCRdb). For context, the study as a whole: Mean age, gender distribution, total cell number and subset yield did not differ between patients and healthy donors. A total of around 110,000,000 sorted cells were examined across all samples, and RNA yield correlated strongly with the number of cells per subset. In the study, TCRB repertoires of sorted circulating CD4+ T cell subsets from recently diagnosed type 1 diabetes patients were compared with those of matched healthy donors. Naive and central memory subsets were obtained from all 30 or so donors, but regulatory and stem cell-like memory subsets were isolated from only 8 patients and about 8 healthy donors. The paper's findings and limits, for the study overall: Shorter templates might have been favored by PCR, but patient and control samples were amplified and corrected together, so both groups would have been affected equally by any skew. Because cDNA was sequenced instead of genomic DNA, highly expressing activated cells could be over-represented, though the groups showed no difference in activation or CD3 levels. Naive, central memory and regulatory TCRB repertoires appeared more similar among patients than among healthy donors. Fewer insertions and more nucleotide deletions at VDJ recombination sites were observed in patients with type 1 diabetes, implying thymic rearrangement abnormalities. Because small numbers of individuals were included in the HLA sub-analyses, any influence of HLA type on TCRB rearrangement was left unresolved. Type 1 diabetes patients showed a moderate but significant shortening of TCRB CDR3 length in all four CD4+ subsets.

The germline V gene (reference sequence) provides CDR1 SGHNT and CDR2 YYREEE. From the cysteine up to the phenylalanine, the CDR3 has a length of 14 residues. The kept DNA is CDR3 alone, 42 bases in frame from the first base. Ends trimmed: V by 3 bases, J by 4 bases; bases unmatched to a gene: 5. The High Capacity cDNA Reverse Transcription Kit was used to reverse transcribe all of the isolated RNA, meaning that expressed TCRB transcripts were what got sequenced. Deep immunoSEQ sequencing was applied to naive, central memory and regulatory T cell samples, giving an average of around 3.8 million total reads per sample. After sorted cells were lysed in RLT buffer, RNA was extracted with DNase-treated RNeasy Micro or Mini kits, with the choice depending on cell number. Each cell subset was processed on its own to prevent cross-contamination, while patient and healthy donor samples were processed together. TCRB sequences were amplified from cDNA with the immunoSEQ multiplex PCR, producing 87-bp fragments spanning the CDR3 region. Amplicons were sequenced on the Illumina HiSeq platform. On the study's bioinformatics: Synthetic template baselines were used to correct PCR bias computationally, reads within Hamming distance 2 were collapsed together, and singletons that could not be merged were discarded. Reads were aligned against IMGT to assign V, D and J genes, CDR3 length and insertions or deletions at six rearrangement sites. Clonotype counts were normalized to sorted cell number within each subset before computing true diversity and Gini coefficients with the tcR R package. The overlap coefficient, calculated on TCRB nucleotide sequences, was used to measure repertoire sharing. This is the immuneACCESS table as TCRdb keeps it, with only in-frame sequences that have V and J called. A part of the clones is gone; compared with another copy, unresolved V genes explain less than half, and the rest is unexplained. For V, J and clone size, that table is used; D and trimming come from the DNA. Within this sample are tens of thousands of clones, with over 40% of them counted one time only. The ten largest clonotypes hold 1.4% to 1.5% of the sample.

Each donor gave one peripheral blood draw, averaging approximately 110 mL, which was collected into heparinised tubes. Naive, central memory, regulatory and stem cell-like memory CD4+ T cells were sorted on a BD FACSAria II using a panel including CD45RO, CCR7, CD25, CD127, CD95 and CD27. All sorted populations exceeded 95% purity. PBMCs were isolated right away by Lymphoprep density gradient centrifugation and were stained directly, without culture. So that batch effects would be minimized, each experiment stained and sorted samples in pairs, pairing one healthy donor with one patient. Sequenced material: Tregs from blood. The cell subset or site label, as the study defines it: regulatory CD4+ T cells. The source of this sequence is a man in his thirties or forties with type 1 diabetes. Rearrangement joined TRBV5-4 to TRBJ1-1; 8 bases in the junction line up with TRBD1. The DNA sequence reads TGTGCCAGCAGCTCCAGGGGGCGAGGCACTGAAGCTTTCTTT. Translation gives CASSSRGRGTEAFF.